This T cell receptor (beta chain) was observed in a study of shared clonotypes between healthy human individuals. Naive CD8 isolation took CD45RO-negative cells positively selected for CCR7 and excluded terminally differentiated effector memory CD45RA+ cells. Recent vaccinations or acute infections were absent in the healthy HIV-negative adult donors. Some clones are missing from TCRdb's copy, which holds only in-frame ones; the method was immunoSEQ multiplex PCR. The sample lists some 2 million clones; about 95% were seen once. The CDR3 sequence is 17 residues long. The germline gives CDR1 SGHAT, CDR2 FQNNGV. V gave up 5 bases and J gave up 0 bases; unmatched junction bases: 11.

The V and J genes are TRBV11-2 and TRBJ2-5; TRBD1 matches 8 bases. The receptor comes from a man younger than 35 in good health. Sequencing was carried out using naive CD8+ T cells sorted from blood. CDR3 sequence: CASSPTLDRAYQETQYF. The CDR3 DNA sequence: TGTGCCAGCAGCCCCACCTTGGACAGGGCGTACCAAGAGACCCAGTACTTC.